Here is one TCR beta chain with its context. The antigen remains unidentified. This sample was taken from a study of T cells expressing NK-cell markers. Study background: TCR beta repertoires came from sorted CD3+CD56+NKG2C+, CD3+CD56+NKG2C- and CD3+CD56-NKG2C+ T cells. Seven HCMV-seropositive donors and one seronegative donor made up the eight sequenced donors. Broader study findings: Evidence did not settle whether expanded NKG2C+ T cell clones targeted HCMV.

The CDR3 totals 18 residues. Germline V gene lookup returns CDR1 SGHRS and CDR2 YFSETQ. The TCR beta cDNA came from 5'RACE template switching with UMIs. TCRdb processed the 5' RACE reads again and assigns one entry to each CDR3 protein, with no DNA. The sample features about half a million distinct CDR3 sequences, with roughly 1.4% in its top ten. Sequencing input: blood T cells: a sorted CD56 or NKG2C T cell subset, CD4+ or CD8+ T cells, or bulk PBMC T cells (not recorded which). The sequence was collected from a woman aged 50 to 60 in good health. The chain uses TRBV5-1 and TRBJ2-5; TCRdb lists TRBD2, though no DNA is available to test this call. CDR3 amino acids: CASSLDLRSGRIGETQYF.